This entry is about one TCR beta chain. The antigen is not known. This record comes from a study of beta chain features in type 1 diabetes. Study results and caveats: Researchers reported that naive, central memory and Treg TCRB repertoires appeared more similar in patients than in healthy donors. Type 1 diabetes patients showed a moderate but significant shortening of TCRB CDR3s in all four CD4+ subsets.

The entirety of the isolated RNA underwent reverse transcription, so expressed TCRB transcripts were sequenced. The method was immunoSEQ multiplex PCR; TCRdb's version includes in-frame clones alone and lacks a portion of them. The table lists about 28,000 clones, approximately 64% of them singletons. Populations isolated by sorting all had purity greater than 95%. Per germline, CDR1 ENHRY and CDR2 SYGVKD. There are 12 residues in the CDR3. The origin of this receptor is a woman aged 25 to 39 with type 1 diabetes. The chain recombines TRBV10-3 with TRBJ2-5; the D is unclear. The better agreement between TRBJ2-7 and the DNA end casts doubt on the J call. The sequencing sample was made of Tregs from blood. For the CDR3, the DNA is TGTGCCATCAGTGAGTCCTCCTACGAGCAGTACTTC. This codes for CAISESSYEQYF.